This entry is about one T cell receptor beta chain. What it binds is not known. These data belong to a study of T cells in Graves' hyperthyroidism and ophthalmopathy. Exclusion followed for patients with uncontrolled infection, other autoimmune disease, pregnancy or lactation. Researchers amplified the TCR beta CDR3 regions from RNA transcripts. TCR CDR3 regions were first amplified by RT-PCR with HTBI primers. TCRdb reprocessed the multiplex PCR reads with MiXCR, giving one entry per CDR3 protein. The sample shows hundreds of thousands of distinct CDR3 sequences, around 13% of them seen only once. Notes on the study in general: Ophthalmopathy was separated from stable hyperthyroidism by a 13 V-J model. The model predicted ophthalmopathy a median 6.5 months before onset.

V gave up 7 bases and J gave up 10 bases, with 19 bases separating them. Per the germline V gene, CDR1 is SQVTM and CDR2 is ANQGSEA. The CDR3 contains 12 residues. This rearrangement joins TRBV29-1 to TRBJ2-5; possibly TRBD2 for D (5 bases). The TCR comes from a woman aged 25 to 39 with Graves' hyperthyroidism. Sequencing was carried out using blood. CDR3 region: CSAGITEKDQYF. The CDR3 nucleotides read TGCAGCGCCGGGATAACAGAGAAGGACCAGTACTTC.